This T cell receptor (beta chain) emerged from a study of human T cells and chemical hapten exposure. This clonotype was recorded a few times. Stated time point: pre-sensitization, week 0. Documented treatment: therapeutic diphenylcyclopropenone sensitization with weekly scalp DPC. TCRdb re-derived calls from the RACE reads in MiXCR, one entry per CDR3 protein. Of about 110,000 distinct CDR3 sequences in the sample, roughly an eighth were seen once. This CDR3 region has 16 residues. The V gene lost 6 bases and the J gene lost 4 bases, with 19 bases spanning the gap. Germline assignment: CDR1 MNHEY and CDR2 SVGEGT.

This receptor was obtained from a woman aged 45 to 65 with alopecia areata. Some clones in this sample may be carry-over from other donors' samples. V is TRBV6-2 or TRBV6-3 and J is TRBJ1-5, with D unresolved. Sequencing used whole blood, obtained in connection with sensitization to the hapten diphenylcyclopropenone (DPC). The CDR3 is CASSRVPSTGNQPQHF. CDR3 DNA sequence: TGTGCCAGCAGCCGAGTCCCTTCCACCGGGAATCAGCCCCAGCATTTT.